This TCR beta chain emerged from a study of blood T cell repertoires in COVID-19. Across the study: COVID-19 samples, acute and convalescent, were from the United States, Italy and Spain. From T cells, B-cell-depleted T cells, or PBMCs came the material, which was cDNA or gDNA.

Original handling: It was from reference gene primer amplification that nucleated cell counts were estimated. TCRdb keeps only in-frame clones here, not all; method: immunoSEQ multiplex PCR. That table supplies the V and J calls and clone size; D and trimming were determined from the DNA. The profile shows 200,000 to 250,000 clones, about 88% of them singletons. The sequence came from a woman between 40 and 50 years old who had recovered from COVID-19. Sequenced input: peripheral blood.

Here the CDR3 reads CASSPSSGGSHNEQFF. CDR3 nucleotide sequence: TGCGCCAGCAGCCCATCTAGCGGGGGGTCTCACAATGAGCAGTTCTTC. The rearrangement uses TRBV5-1 and TRBJ2-1; TRBD2 agrees at 11 bases. V lost 4 bases, J lost 5 bases, and 8 bases stayed unmatched. Germline V gene lookup returns CDR1 SGHRS and CDR2 YFSETQ. The CDR3 spans 16 residues. The complete variable domain, with remaining parts taken from reference TRBV5-1 and TRBJ2-1, reads KAGVTQTPRYLIKTRGQQVTLSCSPISGHRSVSWYQQTPGQGLQFLFEYFSETQRNKGNFPGRFSGRQFSNSRSEMNVSTLELGDSALYLCASSPSSGGSHNEQFFGPGTRLTVL.